The present TCR beta chain was sequenced within a study of OX40 agonist ivuxolimab in advanced cancers. Whole-study context: Melanoma, hepatocellular carcinoma, head and neck or renal cell cancer occurred in dose-escalation patients. The dose-escalation cohort was approximately 80% male, with a mean age of around 60 years, ranging roughly 20 to 90.

Trimming removed 3 bases from V and 0 bases from J, with 7 bases in between. The germline V gene encodes CDR1 SGDLS and CDR2 YYNGEE. CDR3 length: 13 amino acids. Some clones are missing from TCRdb's copy, which holds only in-frame ones; the method was immunoSEQ multiplex PCR. The sample has under 75,000 clones, about 90% seen once. This TCR derives from an adult with an advanced solid tumor such as melanoma, head and neck, liver or kidney cancer. Here the sequenced sample was CD4+ or CD8+ T cells sorted from blood, taken in a trial of the OX40 agonist ivuxolimab. The gene calls are TRBV9 and TRBJ2-7; D uncertain. CDR3 nucleotides: TGTGCCAGCAGCGAAGGCCCCTCCTACGAGCAGTACTTC. It specifies CASSEGPSYEQYF.